This TCR beta chain was identified during a study of blood T cell repertoires in COVID-19. The wider study: Sites in the United States, Italy and Spain provided acute and convalescent COVID-19 samples. T cells, B-cell-depleted T cells, or PBMCs provided the cDNA or gDNA that served as material.

The germline gives CDR1 SGHRS, CDR2 YFSETQ. CDR3 length: 15 amino acids. V lost 2 bases, J lost 5 bases, and 13 bases lay in between. Authors' processing steps: It was from reference gene primer amplification that nucleated cell counts were estimated. TCRdb keeps only in-frame clones here, not all; method: immunoSEQ multiplex PCR. The V and J calls and clone size are taken from that table; D and trimming were inferred from the DNA. Found here are a few hundred thousand clones, about nine tenths of them singletons; the top ten hold 1%. The sample comprised peripheral blood. The TCR comes from a man in his fifties or sixties with active or convalescent COVID-19. The J gene is TRBJ2-2, the V gene TRBV5-1, with a possible D match to TRBD2 (6 bases). The DNA of the CDR3 is TGCGCCAGCAGCTTTGATATCCGGGGGACCGGGGAGCTGTTTTTT. Translating gives CASSFDIRGTGELFF.